These T cell receptor beta chains were read from a single sample in a study of blood T cell repertoires in COVID-19. Some clones are missing from TCRdb's copy, which holds only in-frame ones; the method was immunoSEQ multiplex PCR. The repertoire holds around 80,000 clones, with over 65% as singletons. Sequencing was performed on peripheral blood. The source is a man over 45 with active or convalescent COVID-19. Each CDR3 is given with its conserved first and last residue. A D gene is named only where the DNA matches it firmly. The size entry is marked missing in some rows and otherwise reads once, few, many or a size class.

d_gene	j_gene	v_gene	abundance	CDR3aa	CDR3nt
TRBD1	TRBJ1-1	TRBV12-3/TRBV12-4	-	CASSNRGATEAFF	TGTGCCAGCAGCAACAGGGGAGCCACTGAAGCTTTCTTT
-	TRBJ2-5	TRBV6-2/TRBV6-3	few	CASSSGGKETQYF	TGTGCCAGCAGTTCAGGGGGGAAAGAGACCCAGTACTTC
-	TRBJ2-5	TRBV11-2	few	CASSLNSLETQYF	TGTGCCAGCAGCTTAAATAGTTTGGAGACCCAGTACTTC
TRBD1	TRBJ1-2	TRBV27	once	CASSYDRGDYGYTF	TGTGCCAGCAGTTATGACAGGGGGGACTATGGCTACACCTTC
-	TRBJ1-1	TRBV5-1	few	CASSPQDPGTEAFF	TGCGCCAGCAGTCCCCAAGACCCAGGGACTGAAGCTTTCTTT
TRBD1	TRBJ1-1	TRBV29-1	-	CSAGTGPHEAFF	TGCAGCGCCGGGACAGGGCCACATGAAGCTTTCTTT
-	TRBJ2-1	TRBV5-4	-	CASSLGSGWNEQFF	TGTGCCAGCAGCTTAGGGTCAGGGTGGAATGAGCAGTTCTTC
-	TRBJ1-5	TRBV7-2	-	CASSLGQDQPQHF	TGTGCCAGCAGCTTGGGCCAAGATCAGCCCCAGCATTTT
TRBD2	TRBJ2-2	TRBV18	-	CASSWGLAADTGELFF	TGTGCCAGCTCCTGGGGCCTAGCGGCTGACACCGGGGAGCTGTTTTTT
TRBD2	TRBJ2-2	TRBV7-8	few	CASSNRPGTSYTGELFF	TGTGCCAGCAGCAATCGTCCCGGGACTAGCTACACCGGGGAGCTGTTTTTT
TRBD2	TRBJ2-7	TRBV10-3	-	CAISTLAGGYEQYF	TGTGCCATCAGTACCTTAGCGGGGGGTTACGAGCAGTACTTC
TRBD1	TRBJ1-1	TRBV2	-	CASTPGQGVGTEAFF	TGTGCCAGTACCCCGGGACAGGGGGTTGGGACTGAAGCTTTCTTT
-	TRBJ1-2	TRBV14	-	CASRDDGWGGYTF	TGTGCCAGCAGGGACGACGGGTGGGGCGGCTACACCTTC
TRBD2	TRBJ2-1	TRBV7-2	-	CASSLELAGGGEQFF	TGTGCCAGCAGCTTAGAACTAGCGGGGGGAGGTGAGCAGTTCTTC
-	TRBJ1-1	TRBV19	few	CASSIGRGRAEAFF	TGTGCCAGTAGTATCGGGAGGGGAAGGGCTGAAGCTTTCTTT
TRBD1	TRBJ2-1	TRBV5-1	few	CASRRDRAGEQFF	TGCGCCAGCCGAAGGGACAGGGCCGGTGAGCAGTTCTTC
-	TRBJ2-1	TRBV5-4	-	CASSTRAGLNNEQFF	TGTGCCAGCAGCACGCGGGCGGGGCTGAACAATGAGCAGTTCTTC
-	TRBJ1-5	TRBV27	many	CASTPRKDQPQHF	TGTGCCAGCACTCCGCGGAAAGATCAGCCCCAGCATTTT
-	TRBJ1-1	TRBV4-1	-	CASSRETGMNTEAFF	TGCGCCAGCAGCCGGGAGACAGGTATGAACACTGAAGCTTTCTTT
-	TRBJ2-3	TRBV6-5	-	CASSYSPGTDTQYF	TGTGCCAGCAGTTACTCGCCGGGCACAGATACGCAGTATTTT
-	TRBJ2-7	TRBV5-4	-	CASSLEADSYEQYF	TGTGCCAGCAGCTTGGAGGCGGACTCCTACGAGCAGTACTTC
-	TRBJ2-3	TRBV14	-	CASSYPGQPRSSTDTQYF	TGTGCCAGCAGCTATCCGGGACAACCGAGATCTAGCACAGATACGCAGTATTTT
TRBD1	TRBJ1-5	TRBV3-1/TRBV3-2	-	CASSRSPTRGTGGMGQPQHF	TGTGCCAGCAGCCGCTCACCCACCAGGGGGACAGGGGGCATGGGTCAGCCCCAGCATTTT
TRBD1	TRBJ1-2	TRBV11-2	-	CASSYRTGPPGGSYTF	TGTGCCAGCAGCTATCGGACAGGGCCACCCGGGGGGAGCTACACCTTC
TRBD1	TRBJ2-7	TRBV5-1	-	CASSYPGQGIHEQYF	TGCGCCAGCAGCTACCCGGGACAGGGAATCCACGAGCAGTACTTC
-	TRBJ2-7	TRBV7-2	many	CASSPRVSEQYF	TGTGCCAGCAGCCCCAGGGTTAGCGAGCAGTACTTC